One and the same sample provided the 32 T cell receptor beta chains below, sequenced in a study of regulatory T cells in long-lasting Graves disease. Time point given: persistent/refractory GD, antithyroid drugs over 5 years with positive TRAb. Researchers made the TCR library from RNA that was extracted from PBMCs. Through Arm-PCR of CDR3 regions and iRepertoire HTBI primers, TCR beta libraries were built. TCRdb used MiXCR to reprocess the multiplex PCR reads, holding one entry per CDR3 protein. Of over 650,000 distinct CDR3 sequences listed, about 30% are singletons. Source: peripheral blood mononuclear cells (PBMCs), taken when the disease was refractory, from a patient treated with antithyroid drugs. Source of these receptors: a female donor with Graves disease.

The genes are TRBV7-8 and TRBJ2-7, with D tentatively TRBD1 or TRBD2 (5 bases each). The CDR3 has 15 amino acids. V was shortened by 6 bases and J by 0 bases, with 15 bases between the two germline ends. Germline V CDR1 and CDR2: SGHVS, FQNEAQ. The CDR3 spells CASSRLWDDSYEQYF. CDR3 in DNA: TGTGCCAGCAGTCGACTTTGGGACGACTCCTACGAGCAGTACTTC.

On this clonotype: A clone one base away is much larger, so this may be a read error. V and J are TRBV2 and TRBJ2-7; 11 nucleotides align to TRBD2. Germline values: CDR1 SNHLY, CDR2 FYNNEI. The CDR3 totals 18 residues. Trimming cost V 0 bases and J 3 bases; bases outside gene matches: 10. The CDR3 nucleotides read TGTGCCAGCAGTGAAGCGGAACAGGGACTAGCGGACCACTACGAGCAGTACTTC. Translated: CASSEAEQGLADHYEQYF. Looking up the rest from reference TRBV2 and TRBJ2-7 gives the full variable domain: EPEVTQTPSHQVTQMGQEVILRCVPISNHLYFYWYRQILGQKVEFLVSFYNNEISEKSEIFDDQFSVERPDGSNFTLKIRSTKLEDSAMYFCASSEAEQGLADHYEQYFGPGTRLTVT.

The chain links TRBV5-5 to TRBJ1-2; D not certain. Trimming left V 0 bases short and J 6 bases short, with 15 bases between. Germline values: CDR1 SGHKS, CDR2 YYEKEE (reference sequence). CDR3 length: 15 amino acids. CDR3 residues: CASSLGLIGSHGYTF. As DNA, the CDR3 is TGTGCCAGCAGCTTGGGGCTAATTGGGTCTCATGGCTACACCTTC.

The genes are TRBV3-1 and TRBJ2-2; 7 bases match TRBD2. From germline, CDR1 is LGHDT and CDR2 YNNKEL (reference sequence). This CDR3 contains 17 residues. The trim removed 0 bases at V and 5 bases at J, leaving 9 bases unmatched. The CDR3 protein is CASSQDPRGRTTGELFF. The CDR3 DNA reads as TGTGCCAGCAGCCAAGATCCCCGCGGGAGAACGACCGGGGAGCTGTTTTTT.

This clonotype came up a few times. This chain joins TRBV7-3 and TRBJ1-1; maybe TRBD1 (6 bases). This CDR3 region has 13 residues. In germline, CDR1 is SGHTA, CDR2 FQGTGA. Between the trimmed V and J ends, which lost 4 bases and 6 bases, there was a span of 12 bases. CDR3 bases: TGTGCCAGCAGCTCCCGGGCAGGGGCTGAAGCTTTCTTT. Translation: CASSSRAGAEAFF.

This clonotype has more than one count but fewer than ten. V is TRBV20-1 and J is TRBJ2-7, with 12 bases matching TRBD1. CDR1 is DFQATT and CDR2 is SNEGSKA in the germline V gene (reference sequence). V dropped 5 bases and J dropped 2; count of bases not matched to a gene: 10. This CDR3 region has 16 residues. The CDR3 DNA is TGCAGTGCTGGGGGACAGGGGGCTCCCCATCCCTACGAGCAGTACTTC. Translating it yields CSAGGQGAPHPYEQYF.

This clonotype turned up a few times. The chain recombines TRBV7-2 with TRBJ1-2; no firm D call. Germline V gene lookup returns CDR1 SGHTA and CDR2 FQGNSA. Trimming left V 1 base short and J 2 bases short, with 14 bases between. CDR3 length: 16 amino acids. The CDR3 reads CASSLGPGSNNYGYTF. CDR3 nucleotides: TGTGCCAGCAGCTTAGGTCCCGGCAGCAACAACTATGGCTACACCTTC.

This rearrangement joins TRBV10-2 to TRBJ2-7; no clear D gene. The germline V and J ends were trimmed by 3 bases and 7 bases, with 10 bases remaining between them. Germline lookup yields CDR1 WSHSY and CDR2 SAAADI. This CDR3 has 12 amino acids. Written as DNA, the CDR3 is TGCGCCAGCAGTGACACTCCGTTTGAGCAGTACTTC. Encoded protein: CASSDTPFEQYF.

The chain is built from TRBV7-9 and TRBJ1-6; D unclear. V gave up 2 bases and J gave up 8 bases, with 7 bases separating them. Germline V gene data show CDR1 as SEHNR and CDR2 as FQNEAQ (reference sequence). This CDR3 region has 13 residues. CDR3 sequence: CASSLKADSPLHF. The CDR3 DNA reads TGTGCCAGCAGCTTAAAGGCGGATTCACCCCTCCACTTT.

There are many counts of this clonotype. The gene calls are TRBV12-3 or TRBV12-4 and TRBJ1-2, with no clear D. This CDR3 region has 14 residues. The V end lost 3 bases, the J end lost 3 bases, and 11 bases lay between the germline ends. In DNA, the CDR3 is TGTGCCAGCAGTTTGTATTGGGGTGACTATGGCTACACCTTC. Its translation is CASSLYWGDYGYTF.

This clonotype appeared a few times. The chain employs TRBV20-1 and TRBJ1-2; D not resolved. Germline-derived CDR1 and CDR2 are DFQATT and SNEGSKA (reference sequence). The CDR3 has 11 amino acids. V was trimmed by 0 bases and J by 5 bases, leaving 4 bases between them. The CDR3 region has the DNA TGCAGTGCTAGAGATCAATATGGCTACACCTTC. Its translation is CSARDQYGYTF.

The chain recombines TRBV27 with TRBJ2-6; D unresolved. V lost 5 bases, J lost 4 bases, and 9 bases lay in between. The CDR3 covers 14 residues. Per germline, CDR1 MNHEY and CDR2 SMNVEV (reference sequence). In nucleotides, the CDR3 is TGTGCCAGCAGTCCGGTAGCCGGGGCCAACGTCCTGACTTTC. Amino acid sequence: CASSPVAGANVLTF.

V and J are TRBV28 and TRBJ1-1, with a tentative D call TRBD1 (6 bases). The CDR3 is made up of 15 amino acids. Trimming took 5 bases from V and 7 from J, leaving 20 bases between them. CDR1 MDHEN and CDR2 SYDVKM come from the germline V gene. The CDR3 spells CASSLSLTGTNEAFF. The CDR3 coding sequence is TGTGCCAGCAGTCTCTCTTTGACAGGCACAAATGAAGCTTTCTTT.

Note on this clonotype: This may arise from a read error, as a much more abundant clone is one base away. This sequence joins TRBV2 and TRBJ1-4; D possibly corresponds to TRBD1 (5 bases). Germline V lookup: CDR1 SNHLY, CDR2 FYNNEI. The CDR3 is 14 residues long. This CDR3 is CASSERGGDEKLSF. The CDR3 DNA reads TGTGCCAGCAGTGAGCGGGGCGGGGATGAAAAACTGTCTTTT.

The table lists this clonotype with many counts. This chain links TRBV6-1 with TRBJ2-7, with D unresolved. Germline CDR1 is MNHNS and CDR2 is SASEGT. The CDR3 covers 11 residues. Trimming took 8 bases from V and 4 from J, leaving 9 bases between them. The CDR3 is CASGNSYEQYF. DNA of the CDR3: TGTGCCAGCGGGAACAGTTACGAGCAGTACTTC.

Only a few counts were recorded for this clonotype. The chain combines TRBV5-1 with TRBJ1-1; 7 bases are a match to TRBD1. The CDR3 is 16 amino acids. With V trimmed by 4 bases and J by 5 bases, 14 bases remained unmatched. Germline V gene sequence: CDR1 SGHRS, CDR2 YFSETQ. CDR3 coding DNA: TGCGCCAGCAGCGCGTCCTTACAGGGGACGAAAACTGAAGCTTTCTTT. Translation gives CASSASLQGTKTEAFF.

About this clonotype: This may be a read error, as it is one base from a much larger clone. The genes are TRBV5-5 and TRBJ1-5; D is unresolved. V was cut by 2 bases and J by 5 bases, with 5 bases left in between. Germline-derived CDR1 and CDR2 are SGHKS and YYEKEE (reference sequence). The CDR3 sequence is 12 residues long. CDR3 sequence (DNA): TGTGCCAGCAGCTTAGATCATCAGCCCCAGCATTTT. As protein: CASSLDHQPQHF.

This chain links TRBV7-8 with TRBJ1-1; D is unclear. CDR1 is SGHVS and CDR2 is FQNEAQ in the germline V gene. This CDR3 is built from 14 residues. Trimming stripped 5 bases from V and 1 base from J, with 11 bases between. The CDR3 loop is CASSDGWGNTEAFF. CDR3 sequence (DNA): TGTGCCAGCAGCGACGGTTGGGGGAACACTGAAGCTTTCTTT. The full variable domain, completed using reference TRBV7-8 and TRBJ1-1, is GAGVSQSPRYKVAKRGQDVALRCDPISGHVSLFWYQQALGQGPEFLTYFQNEAQLDKSGLPSDRFFAERPEGSVSTLKIQRTQQEDSAVYLCASSDGWGNTEAFFGQGTRLTVV.

This clonotype was recorded at least ten times. The chain joins TRBV12-3 or TRBV12-4 to TRBJ1-1, with D maybe TRBD1 (6 bases). The CDR3 contains 15 residues. V lost 6 bases to trimming and J lost 0 bases, with 14 bases between them. CDR3 region: CASSPQDRLNTEAFF. CDR3 nucleotides: TGTGCCAGCAGCCCCCAGGACAGACTGAACACTGAAGCTTTCTTT.

The chain has TRBV20-1 and TRBJ1-6, with D perhaps matching TRBD1 (6 bases). Trimming cost V 4 bases and J 4 bases, with 17 bases left between them. The germline gives CDR1 DFQATT, CDR2 SNEGSKA (reference sequence). CDR3 length: 16 amino acids. The chain's CDR3 is CSATKDRDGYNSPLHF. DNA for the CDR3: TGCAGTGCTACCAAGGACAGAGACGGGTATAATTCACCCCTCCACTTT.

There are a few counts of this clonotype. The chain combines TRBV15 with TRBJ1-2; 8 bases are a match to TRBD1. With 1 base clipped from V and 6 bases from J, the junction kept 4 bases outside the gene matches. This CDR3 is 14 amino acids long. Germline CDR1 reads LNHNV; CDR2 reads YYDKDF (reference sequence). The CDR3 sequence: CATSRAGGRHGYTF. The CDR3 bases are TGTGCCACCAGCAGAGCAGGGGGCCGCCATGGCTACACCTTC.

This sequence joins TRBV12-3 or TRBV12-4 and TRBJ2-3; TRBD2 aligns across 11 bases. The trim removed 5 bases at V and 4 bases at J, leaving 11 bases unmatched. The CDR3 is made up of 17 amino acids. CDR3 bases: TGTGCCAGCAGTCCGGGACTAGCGGAAGTCCGAGCAGATACGCAGTATTTT. As protein: CASSPGLAEVRADTQYF.

This clonotype was seen repeatedly, ten times or more. The chain recombines TRBV6-1 with TRBJ2-7, with 7 bases lining up with TRBD1. V was pared by 5 bases and J by 5 bases, with 3 bases of the junction left unmatched. Germline V gives CDR1 MNHNS, CDR2 SASEGT. The CDR3 length is 12 residues. The CDR3 DNA follows: TGTGCCAGCAGTCTACAGGGGCACGAGCAGTACTTC. This gives the protein CASSLQGHEQYF.

The sample holds a few counts of this clonotype. CDR3: CSAALGGNTEAFF. CDR3 DNA sequence: TGCAGTGCCGCGCTCGGGGGGAACACTGAAGCTTTCTTT. The chain employs TRBV20-1 and TRBJ1-1; TRBD1 is a possible D gene (5 bases). This CDR3 is 13 amino acids long. CDR1 and CDR2 (germline): DFQATT, SNEGSKA (reference sequence). Between the trimmed V and J ends, which lost 6 bases and 1 base, there was a span of 12 bases.

On this clonotype itself: One junction end disagrees with the germline gene, perhaps due to a read error. The rearrangement uses TRBV7-2 and TRBJ2-7; D is ambiguous. There are 15 residues in the CDR3. CDR1 is SGHTA and CDR2 is FQGNSA in the germline V gene. The CDR3, as DNA: TGTGCCAGCAGGCAGAGTTTCTCCGGCGGCTACGAGCGGTACTTC. Amino acids: CASRQSFSGGYERYF.

The V and J genes are TRBV11-2 and TRBJ1-1, with 9 positions matching TRBD1. The CDR3 runs to 15 residues. Germline trimming cut 10 bases from V and 0 bases from J; bases unmatched to any gene: 9. Germline V CDR1 and CDR2: SGHAT, FQNNGV. CDR3 DNA sequence: TGTGCCACCGGGACAGGGAGCTTTCTGAACACTGAAGCTTTCTTT. It specifies CATGTGSFLNTEAFF.

J is TRBJ2-2 and V is TRBV3-1; D ambiguous. Germline CDR1 is LGHDT and CDR2 is YNNKEL (reference sequence). The CDR3 has 16 amino acids. V shed 4 bases and J shed 5 bases, with 17 bases lying between them. The CDR3 loop is CASSPGAIKRTGELFF. The CDR3 bases are TGTGCCAGCAGCCCCGGAGCGATTAAACGGACCGGGGAGCTGTTTTTT. The whole variable domain, remainder taken from reference TRBV3-1 and TRBJ2-2, is DTAVSQTPKYLVTQMGNDKSIKCEQNLGHDTMYWYKQDSKKFLKIMFSYNNKELIINETVPNRFSPKSPDKAHLNLHINSLELGDSAVYFCASSPGAIKRTGELFFGEGSRLTVL.

This clonotype was observed at least ten times. The chain links TRBV12-3 or TRBV12-4 to TRBJ1-1, with unresolved D. This CDR3 spans 13 amino acids. Trimming left V 3 bases short and J 11 bases short, with 16 bases between. The CDR3 nucleotides are TGTGCCAGCAGTTTTGGCGCCCTGGTTGGGGCTTTCTTT. Protein product: CASSFGALVGAFF.

The CDR3 DNA sequence: TGTGCCAGCAGCGGGACTAGTTCGGGTCAGCAGTACTTC. This encodes CASSGTSSGQQYF. The chain uses TRBV7-9 and TRBJ2-7, with TRBD2 matching over 8 bases. V lost 5 bases to trimming and J lost 8 bases; unmatched junction nucleotides: 8. CDR3 size: 13 residues. CDR1 and CDR2 from the germline V gene are SEHNR and FQNEAQ (reference sequence).

The genes are TRBV7-2 and TRBJ2-2; 9 bases are a match to TRBD2. Germline assignment: CDR1 SGHTA and CDR2 FQGNSA. The CDR3 extends over 17 amino acids. Trimming cost V 1 base and J 5 bases; bases outside gene matches: 8. CDR3 sequence: CASSLGASGILTGELFF. The CDR3 DNA sequence: TGTGCCAGCAGCTTAGGGGCTAGCGGGATCCTAACCGGGGAGCTGTTTTTT.

This clonotype has ten or more counts. V gene TRBV12-3 or TRBV12-4 combines with J gene TRBJ1-2, with TRBD1 as a possible D gene (5 bases). Trimming cost V 1 base and J 8 bases, with 11 bases left between them. This CDR3 has 13 residues. This CDR3 reads CASSLGGSGGYTF. CDR3 DNA sequence: TGTGCCAGCAGTTTAGGGGGGTCTGGCGGCTACACCTTC.

J is TRBJ2-2 and V is TRBV15, with D possibly being TRBD2 (6 bases). Trimming shortened V by 1 base and J by 1 base, and 10 bases separated the two germline ends. The CDR3 is 16 residues long. Germline assignment: CDR1 LNHNV and CDR2 YYDKDF (reference sequence). As DNA, the CDR3 is TGTGCCACCAGCAGAGTACGGGGGTGGAACACCGGGGAGCTGTTTTTT. Protein: CATSRVRGWNTGELFF.